Below are 23 T cell receptor beta chains sequenced from a single sample in a study of identifying expanded T cells in peripheral blood (dated by TCRdb to the late 2010s). The library came from the immunoSEQ multiplex PCR assay. TCRdb mirrors the immuneACCESS table, restricted to in-frame sequences. Some clones are absent from its copies; in checked studies, under half trace to an unresolved V gene, and the reason for the others is unknown. The sample table lists under 95,000 clones, 70% to 90% of them with a count of one. The ten most abundant clones make up roughly 3.1% of the sample. The sequenced sample was blood. The receptors come from a person aged 18 to 75 in good health.

The chain is built from TRBV28 and TRBJ1-2; D is ambiguous. The CDR3 is 11 residues long. Germline V gene sequence: CDR1 MDHEN, CDR2 SYDVKM. The V and J ends lost 4 bases and 5 bases respectively, with 5 bases between them. The CDR3 here is CASSSSYGYTF. CDR3 nucleotide sequence: TGTGCCAGCAGTTCCTCTTATGGCTACACCTTC.

This clone was observed a single time. The chain has TRBV28 and TRBJ1-5; D is ambiguous. The CDR3 runs 15 residues. The germline V gene encodes CDR1 MDHEN and CDR2 SYDVKM. Trimming removed 0 bases at V and 0 bases at J, with 6 bases between. The DNA of the CDR3 is TGTGCCAGCAGTTTATGGGGAGATAGCAATCAGCCCCAGCATTTT. Amino acid sequence: CASSLWGDSNQPQHF.

The V and J genes are TRBV15 and TRBJ2-3; D is unclear. CDR3 size: 15 residues. Germline loops: CDR1 LNHNV, CDR2 YYDKDF (reference sequence). V was clipped by 0 bases and J by 1 base, with 8 bases between them. The CDR3 DNA sequence: TGTGCCACCAGCAGAGATCCGGGCCGCACAGATACGCAGTATTTT. It specifies CATSRDPGRTDTQYF. Based on the CDR3 plus reference TRBV15 and TRBJ2-3, the full variable domain is DAMVIQNPRYQVTQFGKPVTLSCSQTLNHNVMYWYQQKSSQAPKLLFHYYDKDFNNEADTPDNFQSRRPNTSFCFLDIRSPGLGDTAMYLCATSRDPGRTDTQYFGPGTRLTVL.

The rearrangement joins TRBV7-2 to TRBJ2-7; 7 nucleotides line up with TRBD1. The V gene's germline CDR1 is SGHTA and CDR2 FQGNSA. CDR3 length equals 15 residues. With 5 bases clipped from V and 4 bases from J, the junction kept 11 bases outside the gene matches. The CDR3 sequence is CASSPKYRGKYEQYF. As DNA, the CDR3 is TGTGCCAGCAGCCCAAAATACAGGGGAAAGTACGAGCAGTACTTC.

The CDR3 DNA follows: TGCGCCAGCAGCTTGTGGGGGAGGGCAGATACGCAGTATTTT. It encodes CASSLWGRADTQYF. This chain connects TRBV5-1 to TRBJ2-3; 7 nucleotides match TRBD2. V lost 1 base, J lost 4 bases, and 3 bases stayed unmatched. The CDR3 runs 14 residues. The germline CDR1 and CDR2 sequences are SGHRS and YFSETQ.

This clone appeared a few times. V and J are TRBV9 and TRBJ2-1; possibly TRBD1 or TRBD2 for D (6 bases each). Per the germline V gene, CDR1 is SGDLS and CDR2 is YYNGEE. The CDR3 loop spans 15 amino acids. Trimming pared 1 base from V and 6 bases from J, leaving 14 bases between. CDR3 loop: CASSVWGALANEQFF. For the CDR3, the DNA is TGTGCCAGCAGCGTATGGGGGGCGCTTGCCAATGAGCAGTTCTTC.

The rearrangement links TRBV12-2 to TRBJ1-2. TRBV12-2 is a documented pseudogene. CDR3 length: 12 residues. CDR3 in amino acids: CASRPASYGYTF. Here the CDR3 DNA reads TGTGCAAGTCGCCCAGCCTCTTATGGCTACACCTTC.

The chain links TRBV18 to TRBJ2-5; 11 bases are a match to TRBD1. CDR1 is KGHSH and CDR2 is LQKENI in the germline V gene. The CDR3 is 15 amino acids. V lost 6 bases to trimming and J lost 5 bases; unmatched junction nucleotides: 8. The CDR3 loop reads CASSTGQGAMETQYF. The CDR3 bases are TGTGCCAGCTCGACTGGACAGGGGGCAATGGAGACCCAGTACTTC.

The CDR3 bases are TGTGCCAGCAGCTTAGGTGGGGGTGACAATCAGCCCCAGCATTTT. Its translation is CASSLGGGDNQPQHF. This chain uses TRBV7-3 with TRBJ1-5; a weak D match, TRBD1 (5 bases). Between the trimmed V and J ends, which lost 2 bases and 3 bases, there was a span of 11 bases. The CDR3 loop spans 15 amino acids. From germline, CDR1 is SGHTA and CDR2 FQGTGA.

The rearrangement joins TRBV19 to TRBJ2-1; 7 bases fit TRBD2. Losses at the gene ends were 3 bases for V and 5 bases for J; bases not matched to a gene: 7. Germline assignment: CDR1 LNHDA and CDR2 SQIVND (reference sequence). The CDR3 has 15 amino acids. CDR3 DNA sequence: TGTGCCAGTAGTATCGGGTGGGGGGGGAACAATGAGCAGTTCTTC. Protein product: CASSIGWGGNNEQFF. Variable domain in full (rest from reference TRBV19 and TRBJ2-1): DGGITQSPKYLFRKEGQNVTLSCEQNLNHDAMYWYRQDPGQGLRLIYYSQIVNDFQKGDIAEGYSVSREKKESFPLTVTSAQKNPTAFYLCASSIGWGGNNEQFFGPGTRLTVL.

The chain uses TRBV7-2 and TRBJ1-2; D call uncertain. This CDR3 comprises 14 residues. Germline CDR1 SGHTA, CDR2 FQGNSA. Trimming removed 1 base at V and 2 bases at J, with 8 bases between. The CDR3 loop reads CASSLVTANYGYTF. The CDR3 nucleotides read TGTGCCAGCAGCTTAGTCACAGCCAACTATGGCTACACCTTC. Full variable domain (rest looked up from reference TRBV7-2 and TRBJ1-2): GAGVSQSPSNKVTEKGKDVELRCDPISGHTALYWYRQSLGQGLEFLIYFQGNSAPDKSGLPSDRFSAERTGGSVSTLTIQRTQQEDSAVYLCASSLVTANYGYTFGSGTRLTVV.

The genes are TRBV30 and TRBJ2-2; D uncertain. The CDR3 runs 13 residues. Looked up from germline, CDR1 is GTSNPN and CDR2 is SVGIG (reference sequence). The ends were cut back, 4 bases at V and 4 bases at J, with 10 bases in the middle. This CDR3 reads CAWIGRGTGELFF. The CDR3 bases are TGTGCCTGGATTGGAAGAGGCACCGGGGAGCTGTTTTTT.

This clone was observed once. The chain has TRBV7-6 and TRBJ2-3; 7 bases agree with TRBD2. J was trimmed by 1 base and V by 2 bases; bases with no gene match: 6. CDR3 length: 16 amino acids. Looked up from germline, CDR1 is SGHVS and CDR2 is FNYEAQ. DNA for the CDR3: TGTGCCAGCAGCTTACTCCCGGGGGGTGGCACAGATACGCAGTATTTT. Amino acids: CASSLLPGGGTDTQYF.

V usage is TRBV27 and J usage is TRBJ2-5; 9 nucleotides align to TRBD1. The germline V gene has CDR1 MNHEY and CDR2 SMNVEV (reference sequence). The trim removed 6 bases at V and 5 bases at J, leaving 13 bases unmatched. The CDR3 runs 16 residues. CDR3: CASRRTAYRGQETQYF. For the CDR3, the DNA is TGTGCCAGCAGGAGAACCGCCTACAGGGGGCAGGAGACCCAGTACTTC.

The chain recombines TRBV5-4 with TRBJ2-2; 11 bases are a match to TRBD2. V gave up 4 bases and J gave up 3 bases; unmatched junction bases: 8. Germline loops: CDR1 SGHNT, CDR2 YYREEE (reference sequence). The CDR3 has 17 amino acids. The CDR3 sequence: CASSGSLAGVDTGELFF. CDR3 sequence (DNA): TGTGCCAGCAGCGGATCACTAGCGGGGGTTGACACCGGGGAGCTGTTTTTT.

V gene TRBV7-2 combines with J gene TRBJ2-1; perhaps TRBD1 as D (5 bases). CDR1 is SGHTA and CDR2 is FQGNSA in the germline V gene. The CDR3 totals 13 residues. Trimming removed 1 base from V and 8 bases from J, with 9 bases in between. The CDR3 DNA follows: TGTGCCAGCAGCTTAGGAGTCAGGGATGAGCAGTTCTTC. Translation gives CASSLGVRDEQFF.

The CDR3 reads CASKKPGQTSYEQYF. In nucleotides, the CDR3 is TGTGCCAGCAAAAAACCCGGACAGACCTCCTACGAGCAGTACTTC. The gene calls are TRBV6-6 and TRBJ2-7; D is perhaps TRBD1 (6 bases). Germline V lookup: CDR1 MNHNY, CDR2 SVGAGI (reference sequence). The length of the CDR3 is 15 residues. V lost 7 bases and J 0 bases, leaving 16 bases between the germline ends.

The chain combines TRBV28 with TRBJ1-5; 9 bases match TRBD1. The CDR3 is 15 residues long. Germline CDR1 reads MDHEN; CDR2 reads SYDVKM. V gave up 3 bases and J gave up 4 bases; unmatched junction bases: 4. The CDR3 loop is CASSLLGTGNQPQHF. The CDR3 DNA is TGTGCCAGCAGTTTGTTGGGGACAGGGAATCAGCCCCAGCATTTT.

This rearrangement joins TRBV25-1 to TRBJ2-1, with 7 bases identical to TRBD2. CDR1 and CDR2 (germline): MGHDK, SYGVNS. The trim removed 4 bases at V and 6 bases at J, leaving 3 bases unmatched. The CDR3 has 13 amino acids. The CDR3 region has the DNA TGTGCCAGCAGTGGGACTAGGAGCAATGAGCAGTTCTTC. Its translation is CASSGTRSNEQFF.

The CDR3 DNA is TGCGCCAGCAGCCAAGGGATAGGCTCCTACGAGCAGTACTTC. Translating gives CASSQGIGSYEQYF. The chain recombines TRBV4-3 with TRBJ2-7, with no clear D. The CDR3 is 14 amino acids. Looked up from germline, CDR1 is LGHNA and CDR2 is YSLEER. V lost 1 base and J 0 bases, leaving 7 bases between the germline ends.

This clone occurred once. The CDR3 spells CASSLPLQGAHEQYF. The CDR3 DNA reads as TGTGCCAGCAGTTTACCCTTACAGGGGGCTCACGAGCAGTACTTC. V gene TRBV28 combines with J gene TRBJ2-7; 9 bases agree with TRBD1. Germline trimming cut 2 bases from V and 5 bases from J; bases unmatched to any gene: 7. CDR1 and CDR2 from the germline V gene are MDHEN and SYDVKM. CDR3 length equals 15 residues.

The J gene is TRBJ2-3, the V gene TRBV19, with D unresolved. From germline, CDR1 is LNHDA and CDR2 SQIVND (reference sequence). This CDR3 comprises 12 residues. V lost 6 bases and J 0 bases, leaving 4 bases between the germline ends. CDR3 DNA: TGTGCCAGTAGGGACAGCACAGATACGCAGTATTTT. Amino acids: CASRDSTDTQYF.

This chain links TRBV4-3 with TRBJ1-2, with D maybe TRBD1 (5 bases). Per germline, CDR1 LGHNA and CDR2 YSLEER. V lost 4 bases to trimming and J lost 4 bases, with 19 bases between them. The CDR3 extends over 16 amino acids. The chain's CDR3 is CASSPALGENTYGYTF. In DNA, the CDR3 is TGCGCCAGCAGCCCAGCCTTGGGGGAGAACACCTATGGCTACACCTTC.